This T cell receptor beta chain stems from a study of T cell responses to AZD1222 COVID-19 vaccine. Study-wide results and limits: The donors showed a predominance of white British ancestry and of females, with possible underestimation of clonal diversity.

This clone was observed a handful of times. Its antigen remains unknown. V lost 2 bases and J lost 6, with 11 bases in between. This CDR3 is 13 amino acids long. Germline V gene sequence: CDR1 SGHTA, CDR2 FQGNSA. The assay was immunoSEQ multiplex PCR, and TCRdb's table has in-frame clones only and misses some. The repertoire consists of about 83,000 clones, with roughly 90% occurring once and the leading ten covering roughly 4.3%. The chain couples TRBV7-2 to TRBJ2-7; D unresolved. The receptor comes from an adult in good health. The sequenced sample was peripheral blood, obtained on day 0 of MenACWY control vaccination. The CDR3 sequence is CASSLRRPSEQYF. DNA of the CDR3: TGTGCCAGCAGCTTACGACGCCCTTCCGAGCAGTACTTC.